A selection of T cell receptor beta chains follows, all from one sample in a study of blood T cell repertoires in COVID-19. Repertoires were generated with immunoSEQ multiplex PCR, while TCRdb's copy carries only in-frame clones and drops some. The sample includes 90,000 or so clones, approximately 88% of them seen just once. Sequencing used peripheral blood. The origin of the receptors is a man aged 55-75 years with acute or convalescent COVID-19. Both conserved end residues are part of each CDR3. Each record gives: V gene, J gene, clone size, D gene, CDR3 protein, CDR3 DNA. The D gene is left open where the match is weak. Rows give clone size only sometimes, using once, few, many, or a class for an expanded clone.

>TRBV2|TRBJ2-1|NA|TRBD2
CASRTSSGGANEQFF
TGTGCCAGCAGAACATCTAGCGGGGGGGCCAATGAGCAGTTCTTC
>TRBV24-1|TRBJ1-5|NA|NA
CATSERNNQPQHF
TGTGCCACCAGTGAGCGGAACAATCAGCCCCAGCATTTT
>TRBV6-5|TRBJ1-2|NA|NA
CASRPGGAHGYTF
TGTGCCAGCAGACCCGGGGGGGCGCATGGCTACACCTTC
>TRBV19|TRBJ1-6|NA|TRBD1
CASTTGGPSPLHF
TGTGCCAGTACGACAGGGGGACCATCACCCCTCCACTTT
>TRBV3-1/TRBV3-2|TRBJ2-3|NA|TRBD2
CASSPFLAGGGDTQYF
TGTGCCAGCAGCCCATTTCTAGCGGGGGGGGGAGATACGCAGTATTTT
>TRBV5-1|TRBJ2-2|NA|TRBD1
CASSLGRDSLNTGELFF
TGCGCCAGCAGCTTGGGACGGGACAGCCTGAACACCGGGGAGCTGTTTTTT
>TRBV4-2|TRBJ2-2|NA|TRBD2
CASSHRLAGGNTGELFF
TGTGCCAGCAGCCACAGACTAGCGGGAGGAAACACCGGGGAGCTGTTTTTT
>TRBV14|TRBJ2-3|NA|TRBD2
CASSRTPGLAGPAPTDTQYF
TGTGCCAGCAGCCGAACCCCGGGACTAGCGGGCCCGGCGCCTACAGATACGCAGTATTTT
>TRBV4-2|TRBJ2-2|NA|TRBD1
CASSQAITGDTNTGELFF
TGTGCCAGCAGCCAGGCCATTACAGGGGATACGAACACCGGGGAGCTGTTTTTT
>TRBV7-2|TRBJ2-2|NA|NA
CASSPPGTGELFF
TGTGCCAGCAGCCCCCCCGGCACCGGGGAGCTGTTTTTT
>TRBV2|TRBJ1-2|NA|NA
CASSDAGIGYGYTF
TGTGCCAGCAGTGATGCAGGGATCGGCTATGGCTACACCTTC
>TRBV7-8|TRBJ1-2|NA|NA
CASSLSRTGNYGYTF
TGTGCCAGCAGCTTAAGTCGGACGGGGAACTATGGCTACACCTTC
>TRBV3-1/TRBV3-2|TRBJ2-7|few|TRBD1
CASSQEGQGISYEQYF
TGTGCCAGCAGCCAAGAGGGACAGGGGATCTCCTACGAGCAGTACTTC
>TRBV29-1|TRBJ1-2|NA|TRBD1
CSVEVGTGSYTF
TGCAGCGTTGAAGTAGGGACAGGGTCCTACACCTTC
>TRBV30|TRBJ1-2|NA|NA
CAWSPIRGYYGYTF
TGTGCCTGGAGCCCTATAAGGGGATACTATGGCTACACCTTC
>TRBV7-7|TRBJ2-5|NA|TRBD2
CASSLSPGGETQYF
TGTGCCAGCAGCTTAAGTCCCGGGGGGGAGACCCAGTACTTC
>TRBV19|TRBJ2-7|NA|NA
CASSPLPPGDHEQYF
TGTGCCAGTAGTCCCCTCCCCCCCGGGGATCACGAGCAGTACTTC
>TRBV27|TRBJ1-5|NA|TRBD1
CASRGGTGTGQPQHF
TGTGCCAGCAGGGGGGGGACAGGTACCGGTCAGCCCCAGCATTTT
>TRBV6-5|TRBJ2-3|NA|NA
CASSFLSTDTQYF
TGTGCCAGCAGTTTCTTAAGCACAGATACGCAGTATTTT
>TRBV21-1|TRBJ2-3|few|NA
CASPGTRVVCVTDTQYF
TGTGCCAGTCCTGGGACTCGGGTAGTTTGCGTAACAGATACGCAGTATTTT
>TRBV7-3|TRBJ2-3|NA|TRBD2
CASSAMTSRGTDTQYF
TGTGCCAGCAGCGCCATGACTAGCCGAGGCACAGATACGCAGTATTTT
>TRBV6-1|TRBJ1-1|NA|NA
CASSELQEGTEAFF
TGTGCCAGCAGTGAACTACAGGAGGGCACTGAAGCTTTCTTT
>TRBV9|TRBJ2-7|NA|NA
CASSPQGTREQYF
TGTGCCAGCAGCCCTCAGGGGACGAGGGAGCAGTACTTC
>TRBV27|TRBJ1-4|NA|NA
CASSPSGVGEKLFF
TGTGCCAGCAGTCCTTCCGGGGTGGGTGAAAAACTGTTTTTT
>TRBV5-6|TRBJ1-1|few|NA
CASSLGGIMNTEAFF
TGTGCCAGCAGCTTGGGCGGAATAATGAACACTGAAGCTTTCTTT
>TRBV30|TRBJ2-3|NA|TRBD2
CACLAGGLDTQYF
TGTGCCTGCCTAGCGGGAGGACTGGATACGCAGTATTTT